This T cell receptor (beta chain) was sequenced in a study of regulatory T cells in long-lasting Graves disease. The sample holds many counts of this clonotype. Arm-PCR of CDR3 regions and iRepertoire HTBI primers were used to build TCR beta libraries. MiXCR, applied by TCRdb to the multiplex PCR reads, yields one record per CDR3 protein. The sample carries 300,000 to 400,000 distinct CDR3 sequences, over 15% recorded once. This CDR3 has 15 residues. V shed 1 base and J 7 bases; nucleotides not matched to a gene: 2. The germline V gene has CDR1 SGHTA and CDR2 FQGNSA. Time point denoted: newly diagnosed GD, antithyroid drugs for less than 3 months. PBMCs were the source of the RNA used for TCR sequencing. These data also formed part of another study, on T cells in Graves' hyperthyroidism and ophthalmopathy.

Here the sequenced sample was peripheral blood mononuclear cells (PBMCs), taken at new diagnosis, from a patient treated with antithyroid drugs. The chain combines TRBV7-2 with TRBJ2-4; TRBD2 agrees at 12 bases. This clonotype was obtained from a man in his forties with Graves disease. For the CDR3, the DNA is TGTGCCAGCAGCTTAGAGGGACTAGCGGGTAACATTCAGTACTTC. Amino acids: CASSLEGLAGNIQYF.